Following are 14 T cell receptor beta chains from one sample sequenced in a study of T cells in localized non-small cell lung cancer (dated by TCRdb to about 2020). Libraries were prepared through the immunoSEQ multiplex PCR assay. TCRdb holds this immuneACCESS table with in-frame rearrangements only. Some clones are missing; in checked studies, unresolved V genes explain under half, and the rest has no known cause. The sample contains 4,000 to 4,500 clones, 35% to 45% of them found a single time. The ten largest clones represent around 6.2% of the sample. The source was lung tumor tissue, collected before any cancer treatment. The receptors originated from a woman aged 40 to 75 with stage I lung adenocarcinoma.

This clone is labeled as large. The V call is TRBV11-3, the J call TRBJ2-7; TRBD2 agrees at 7 bases. Germline CDR1 is SGHNT and CDR2 is YENEEA. Losses at the gene ends were 5 bases for V and 3 bases for J; bases not matched to a gene: 13. The CDR3 totals 16 residues. CDR3 amino acids: CASSLQAGPLIYEQYF. CDR3 coding DNA: TGTGCCAGCAGCCTCCAAGCGGGACCTTTAATCTACGAGCAGTACTTC.

V is TRBV1 and J is TRBJ2-7. TRBV1 is shown as a pseudogene. The CDR3 totals 16 residues. CDR3 DNA: TGCGCCAGCAGCCCCCCCGTCCCGATACTTGGAAACGAGCAGTACTTC. It translates to CASSPPVPILGNEQYF.

A few counts support this clone. The sample carries other DNA sequences with the same CDR3. This chain uses TRBV18 with TRBJ2-5; 9 bases map to TRBD1. CDR1 and CDR2 from the germline V gene are KGHSH and LQKENI. There are 15 residues in the CDR3. V gave up 1 base and J gave up 2 bases; unmatched junction bases: 2. The CDR3 nucleotides read TGTGCCAGCTCACCACTTGGGACAGGGCAAGAGACCCAGTACTTC. Its protein product is CASSPLGTGQETQYF.

The rearrangement joins TRBV19 to TRBJ1-2; perhaps TRBD1 as D (5 bases). Trimming took 7 bases from V and 0 from J, leaving 21 bases between them. The CDR3 is 17 amino acids. Germline V gene data show CDR1 as LNHDA and CDR2 as SQIVND (reference sequence). DNA for the CDR3: TGTGCCAGTACCAAGCAGGGTCGTTCCACAGCTAACTATGGCTACACCTTC. Amino acid sequence: CASTKQGRSTANYGYTF.

This clone was recorded a few times. The genes are TRBV11-3 and TRBJ1-4; 8 positions match TRBD1. J was trimmed by 5 bases and V by 6 bases; bases with no gene match: 11. CDR3 size: 16 residues. CDR1 is SGHNT and CDR2 is YENEEA in the germline V gene. CDR3 amino acids: CASRKGQGTFNEKLFF. The CDR3 DNA reads TGTGCCAGCAGGAAAGGACAGGGTACTTTCAATGAAAAACTGTTTTTT.

This chain uses TRBV28 with TRBJ2-1; the D gene is possibly TRBD2 (5 bases). CDR3 length: 12 residues. Germline CDR1 and CDR2: MDHEN and SYDVKM. With 7 bases removed from V and 5 bases from J, the gap between germline ends came to 9 bases. This CDR3 reads CASTSHHNEQFF. The CDR3 coding sequence is TGTGCCAGCACTAGCCACCACAATGAGCAGTTCTTC.

Regarding this clone: The germline gene is not matched at one end of the junction; a read error may be the cause. The rearrangement uses TRBV14 and TRBJ2-7, with 9 nucleotides matching TRBD2. The germline gives CDR1 SGHDN, CDR2 FVKESK. CDR3 size: 16 residues. The CDR3 sequence is CTSSQDRAGGSYEQYF. DNA of the CDR3: TGTACCAGCAGCCAAGATCGGGCGGGAGGGTCCTACGAGCAGTACTTC.

The chain uses TRBV6-8 and TRBJ1-2; 9 nucleotides line up with TRBD1. The V gene end was trimmed by 6 bases and the J gene end by 7 bases; junction bases not matched to a gene: 15. The CDR3 is 16 residues long. Germline V gene sequence: CDR1 MNHGY, CDR2 SAAAGT. The CDR3, as DNA: TGTGCCAGCAGGATCCGGGACAGGGCGGCCGGACGTGGCTACACCTTC. Translating it yields CASRIRDRAAGRGYTF.

This chain joins TRBV28 and TRBJ1-4, with D perhaps TRBD1 (6 bases). Germline-derived CDR1 and CDR2 are MDHEN and SYDVKM. CDR3 length: 12 residues. Trimming cost V 6 bases and J 10 bases, with 12 bases left between them. Written as DNA, the CDR3 is TGTGCCAGCAGCCCCCCCAGGGGAAAACTGTTTTTT. Encoded protein: CASSPPRGKLFF. Filled out from reference TRBV28 and TRBJ1-4, the complete variable domain reads DVKVTQSSRYLVKRTGEKVFLECVQDMDHENMFWYRQDPGLGLRLIYFSYDVKMKEKGDIPEGYSVSREKKERFSLILESASTNQTSMYLCASSPPRGKLFFGSGTQLSVL.

The genes are TRBV11-3 and TRBJ2-5, with 10 bases lining up with TRBD1. This CDR3 is 15 amino acids long. With 4 bases clipped from V and 2 bases from J, the junction kept 4 bases outside the gene matches. The germline gives CDR1 SGHNT, CDR2 YENEEA. The CDR3 protein is CASSWGQGPQETQYF. CDR3 in DNA: TGTGCCAGCAGCTGGGGACAGGGGCCTCAAGAGACCCAGTACTTC.

By proportion, this clone is large. The CDR3 DNA sequence: TGTGCCAGCAGCTTGTTGGGACAGGGTGGCGAAAAACTGTTTTTT. This gives the protein CASSLLGQGGEKLFF. The chain uses TRBV11-3 and TRBJ1-4, with 9 nucleotides matching TRBD1. V dropped 3 bases and J dropped 8; count of bases not matched to a gene: 7. Germline V gene sequence: CDR1 SGHNT, CDR2 YENEEA. This CDR3 region has 15 residues.

This clone was detected a few times. CDR3 sequence (DNA): TGTGCCTGGAGTGTTTACAGCTATGGCTACACCTTC. Amino acids: CAWSVYSYGYTF. J is TRBJ1-2 and V is TRBV30, with unresolved D. Per the germline V gene, CDR1 is GTSNPN and CDR2 is SVGIG (reference sequence). The germline V and J ends were trimmed by 0 bases and 4 bases, with 6 bases remaining between them. The CDR3 totals 12 residues.

V usage is TRBV30 and J usage is TRBJ2-3; tentatively, D is TRBD1 or TRBD2 (5 bases each). The germline gives CDR1 GTSNPN, CDR2 SVGIG (reference sequence). The CDR3 runs to 16 residues. Trimming took off 1 base at V and 7 bases at J, with 21 bases between the two ends. The DNA for the CDR3 is TGTGCCTGGAGTGCCGGGGCTCTCGTCGTGGCTAATACGCAGTATTTT. Translating gives CAWSAGALVVANTQYF. Filled out from reference TRBV30 and TRBJ2-3, the complete variable domain reads SQTIHQWPATLVQPVGSPLSLECTVEGTSNPNLYWYRQAAGRGLQLLFYSVGIGQISSEVPQNLSASRPQDRQFILSSKKLLLSDSGFYLCAWSAGALVVANTQYFGPGTRLTVL.

CDR3 nucleotide sequence: TGCGCCAGCAGCACCGGACTAGCGGGAGGGGGGGAGACCCAGTACTTC. Amino acid sequence: CASSTGLAGGGETQYF. The chain joins TRBV5-1 to TRBJ2-5; 15 bases line up with TRBD2. In germline, CDR1 is SGHRS, CDR2 YFSETQ. The CDR3 is 16 residues long. V lost 4 bases and J lost 5; bases outside the gene matches: 6.